This T cell receptor beta chain was observed in a study of blood T cell repertoires in COVID-19. Data came from immunoSEQ multiplex PCR; TCRdb stores just in-frame clones and leaves some out. The repertoire holds about 180,000 clones, with over 75% as singletons. The CDR3 has 14 amino acids. The germline CDR1 and CDR2 sequences are SGHVS and FQNEAQ. Trimming pared 10 bases from V and 4 bases from J, leaving 16 bases between. The sequencing input was peripheral blood. This receptor was taken from a person aged 70 to 85 with COVID-19, enrolled during active disease. The chain links TRBV7-8 to TRBJ1-4; perhaps TRBD1 as D (6 bases). In DNA form, the CDR3 reads TGTGCCACAAACACAGGGAAATATAATGAAAAACTGTTTTTT. Its translation: CATNTGKYNEKLFF.